This is a list of T cell receptor beta chains from one sample in a study of cytomegalovirus exposure and HLA in healthy donors. Profiling relied on immunoSEQ multiplex PCR, and the TCRdb table lists in-frame clones only, not all of them. This table holds 160,000 or so clones, 70% to 85% found once. Material for sequencing was PBMCs. The receptors were gathered from a man aged 50-60 years in good health and CMV-seropositive. The CDR3 runs from the conserved cysteine through the conserved F or W.

j_call: TRBJ2-7
v_call: TRBV5-6
cdr3_aa: CASSFWGRSYEQYF

j_call: TRBJ2-7
v_call: TRBV28
cdr3_aa: CASRSSPYEQYF

j_call: TRBJ2-5
v_call: TRBV27
cdr3_aa: CASSLMGSQETQYF

j_call: TRBJ1-1
v_call: TRBV2
cdr3_aa: CASSGRFLTEAFF

j_call: TRBJ2-7
v_call: TRBV4-3
cdr3_aa: CASSQEMGLEQYF

j_call: TRBJ1-1
v_call: TRBV7-8
cdr3_aa: CASSQRGSGGYTEAFF

j_call: TRBJ2-3
v_call: TRBV7-3
cdr3_aa: CASSRRAGGNTDTQYF

j_call: TRBJ2-1
v_call: TRBV9
cdr3_aa: CASSLGTVPYNEQFF

j_call: TRBJ1-6
v_call: TRBV11-2
cdr3_aa: CASRSDPSSNSPLHF

j_call: TRBJ1-4
v_call: TRBV5-5
cdr3_aa: CASSFEGQINEKLFF

j_call: TRBJ1-2
v_call: TRBV6-1
cdr3_aa: CASSEAKSGHGYTF

j_call: TRBJ2-1
v_call: TRBV7-2
cdr3_aa: CASSLGGLALNEQFF

j_call: TRBJ2-5
v_call: TRBV19
cdr3_aa: CASSNLAGGFSETQYF

j_call: TRBJ1-1
v_call: TRBV6-5
cdr3_aa: CASNPGVNTEAFF

j_call: TRBJ1-1
v_call: TRBV28
cdr3_aa: CASSLQGMQVDQEAFF

j_call: TRBJ1-6
v_call: TRBV1
cdr3_aa: CTSSLYGVESPLHF

j_call: TRBJ1-1
v_call: TRBV18
cdr3_aa: CASSPAGGNTEAFF

j_call: TRBJ2-2
v_call: TRBV9
cdr3_aa: CASSATSGGPANTGELFF

j_call: TRBJ2-1
v_call: TRBV23-1
cdr3_aa: CASSRKRGQGWNEQFF

j_call: TRBJ2-5
v_call: TRBV6-1
cdr3_aa: CASSELAGGQETQYF

j_call: TRBJ2-3
v_call: TRBV5-5
cdr3_aa: CASSWQGLDTQYF

j_call: TRBJ2-3
v_call: TRBV4-1
cdr3_aa: CASSVSDTQYF

j_call: TRBJ2-7
v_call: TRBV4-2
cdr3_aa: CASSPRQGWSYEQYF

j_call: TRBJ1-5
v_call: TRBV7-2
cdr3_aa: CASSLRQGNLYSNQPQHF

j_call: TRBJ1-5
v_call: TRBV19
cdr3_aa: CASSIVLGQPQHF

j_call: TRBJ2-3
v_call: TRBV30
cdr3_aa: CAWIPGSTSGGTDTQYF

j_call: TRBJ1-5
v_call: TRBV12-5
cdr3_aa: CASGPQNQPQHF

j_call: TRBJ2-1
v_call: TRBV7-8
cdr3_aa: CASSPEAGYDYNEQFF

j_call: TRBJ1-2
v_call: TRBV7-2
cdr3_aa: CASSFLQSNNGYTF

j_call: TRBJ1-1
v_call: TRBV30
cdr3_aa: CAWSPPTTGLGVNTEAFF

j_call: TRBJ1-1
v_call: TRBV7-9
cdr3_aa: CASSLATGENTEAFF

j_call: TRBJ1-4
v_call: TRBV7-6
cdr3_aa: CASSPISVLNEKLFF

j_call: TRBJ1-5
v_call: TRBV27
cdr3_aa: CASSFHGGAQPQHF

j_call: TRBJ2-2
v_call: TRBV6-1
cdr3_aa: CASRGGWGELFF

j_call: TRBJ1-1
v_call: TRBV18
cdr3_aa: CASSPPPPGTEAFF

j_call: TRBJ2-7
v_call: TRBV30
cdr3_aa: CAWSGGRAYEQYF

j_call: TRBJ1-6
v_call: TRBV10-3
cdr3_aa: CAISGQGLGNSPLHF

j_call: TRBJ2-2
v_call: TRBV6-5
cdr3_aa: CASNNRVYTGELFF

j_call: TRBJ2-1
v_call: TRBV10-3
cdr3_aa: CAILSVGGTKGSYNEQFF

j_call: TRBJ2-3
v_call: TRBV7-2
cdr3_aa: CASSLYTTNTQYF

j_call: TRBJ2-7
v_call: TRBV6-7
cdr3_aa: CASSQTGGGSYEQYF